A selection of T cell receptor beta chains follows, all from one sample in a study of resident and recirculating memory T cells in vitiligo. Assay: immunoSEQ multiplex PCR; the TCRdb copy retains only in-frame clones and omits some. Of 40,000 to 45,000 clones in the sample, roughly 91% were seen once. The sequenced sample consisted of blood. The receptor source for this set is a male donor with vitiligo. Each CDR3 is given with its conserved first and last residue. The D gene is left open where the match is weak. Size is stated for part of the rows, as once, few or many counts, or as a class when the clone is expanded.

DNA	CDR3	D	size	V	J
TGTGCCAGCAGCTCCGGGACAGGGGGCGCCGGCGGGGAGCTGTTTTTT	CASSSGTGGAGGELFF	TRBD1	-	TRBV5-4	TRBJ2-2
TGTGCCAGCAGCTTCGACAGGGGGTCCTACAATGAGCAGTTCTTC	CASSFDRGSYNEQFF	TRBD1	-	TRBV7-8	TRBJ2-1
TGTGCCAGCAGCCCTACGGGACAGGCGTCCTACGAGCAGTACTTC	CASSPTGQASYEQYF	TRBD1	-	TRBV11-3	TRBJ2-7
TGTGCCAGCCACTCCAGGGTCGAGGATACGCAGTATTTT	CASHSRVEDTQYF	-	-	TRBV9	TRBJ2-3
TGTGCCAGTAGTTCCCCCCGGGGGGGTGGGAACAATGAGCAGTTCTTC	CASSSPRGGGNNEQFF	TRBD2	-	TRBV19	TRBJ2-1
TGCGCCAGCAGCCAAGGGGCTGGCAGCGGGGGGGGAAATGAGCAGTTCTTC	CASSQGAGSGGGNEQFF	TRBD2	-	TRBV4-3	TRBJ2-1
TGTGCCAGCAGCTCCCCGGCGGCCCCCTGGGAGCAGTACTTC	CASSSPAAPWEQYF	-	once	TRBV9	TRBJ2-7
TGTGCCAGCGACGGGGGGCCGAGCTCCTACAATGAGCAGTTCTTC	CASDGGPSSYNEQFF	-	-	TRBV7-2	TRBJ2-1
TGTGCCAGCAGCCCGTCCGACGGGGGGGAGCTGTTTTTT	CASSPSDGGELFF	-	-	TRBV9	TRBJ2-2
TGCGCCAGCAGCTTGGAGATACAGGGGACTGAAGCTTTCTTT	CASSLEIQGTEAFF	TRBD1	-	TRBV5-1	TRBJ1-1
TGTGCCAGCAGTATAGATGCCGGGGCCAACGTCCTGACTTTC	CASSIDAGANVLTF	-	-	TRBV6-4	TRBJ2-6
TGTGCCAGCAGTGGTAAGGGGCTACCCTTTGGCTACACCTTC	CASSGKGLPFGYTF	-	-	TRBV2	TRBJ1-2
TGTGCCAGTAGTTTGGACATAGGGTCACCCCTCCACTTT	CASSLDIGSPLHF	-	-	TRBV19	TRBJ1-6
TGTGCCAGCAGCGTAGTGGCAGGGAGGGAAGCTTTCTTT	CASSVVAGREAFF	-	once	TRBV9	TRBJ1-1
TGTGCCAGCTCACTCGGAGTCGGCTACGAGCAGTACTTC	CASSLGVGYEQYF	-	-	TRBV18	TRBJ2-7
TGTGCCAGTAGTGGCGGGACAGGGAGTCAGCCCCAGCATTTT	CASSGGTGSQPQHF	TRBD1	-	TRBV19	TRBJ1-5
TGTGCCAGCAGCTTACACTCGCGGCCTCAAGAGACCCAGTACTTC	CASSLHSRPQETQYF	-	-	TRBV11-2	TRBJ2-5
TGTGCCAGCAGCCCCTCTCTAGCGGGGGGCCACTTGCCTGGTGGCGGAGATACGCAGTATTTT	CASSPSLAGGHLPGGGDTQYF	TRBD2	-	TRBV7-8	TRBJ2-3
TGTGCCAGCAGGCCTCAGGGCGGGGGGAGGAGCAATGAGCAGTTCTTC	CASRPQGGGRSNEQFF	TRBD2	-	TRBV13	TRBJ2-1
TGCGCCAGCAGCCCGTCGCACCTAGCGGGGCCTCTCTCCTACGAGCAGTACTTC	CASSPSHLAGPLSYEQYF	TRBD2	-	TRBV5-1	TRBJ2-7
TGCGCCAGCAGCTTGGAACCCGACAGGGTGAACGGCTACACCTTC	CASSLEPDRVNGYTF	TRBD1	once	TRBV5-1	TRBJ1-2
TGTGCCAGCAGCCCCACGGGGGTGGGCGAGCAGTACTTC	CASSPTGVGEQYF	-	-	TRBV27	TRBJ2-7
TGCGCCAGCAGCCAAGATAACTCAGAGGCTTGGCAGCCCCAGCATTTT	CASSQDNSEAWQPQHF	-	-	TRBV4-1	TRBJ1-5
TGTGCCAGCAGCGGCAAACTAGCGGCCAGCACAGATACGCAGTATTTT	CASSGKLAASTDTQYF	TRBD2	once	TRBV9	TRBJ2-3
TGTGCCAGCAGCGTAGATCAAGATACGCAGTATTTT	CASSVDQDTQYF	-	-	TRBV9	TRBJ2-3
TGTGCCAGCAGCTTTCAGGGGGAGGTCACTGAAGCTTTCTTT	CASSFQGEVTEAFF	TRBD1	-	TRBV7-2	TRBJ1-1
TGTGCCAGCAGCCGCACCCCGACTGTCCTGCCCACAGATACGCAGTATTTT	CASSRTPTVLPTDTQYF	-	-	TRBV16	TRBJ2-3
TGCGCCAGCAGTTTCGGGGAAAACACCGGGGAGCTGTTTTTT	CASSFGENTGELFF	-	-	TRBV4-1	TRBJ2-2
TGTGCCAGCAGCCTGCGGCGGACAGGAACTAGCGGGGTGAGGAATGAGCAGTTCTTC	CASSLRRTGTSGVRNEQFF	TRBD2	once	TRBV11-2	TRBJ2-1
TGTGCCAGCAATCGGGTCGGGGACCAAGAGACCCAGTACTTC	CASNRVGDQETQYF	-	-	TRBV5-4	TRBJ2-5
TGTGCCAGCAGCTTAATGACAATGTTTCCAGATGGCTACACCTTC	CASSLMTMFPDGYTF	-	-	TRBV7-2	TRBJ1-2